The 2 T cell receptor beta chains listed next were all sequenced from one sample in a study of blood T cell repertoires in COVID-19. Profiled with immunoSEQ multiplex PCR; TCRdb holds only in-frame clones, not every one. Here the sample spans some 66,000 clones, 70% to 90% being singletons. The sequenced sample consisted of peripheral blood. The receptors here all came from a man aged 45-65 years with active COVID-19.

The V gene is TRBV29-1, the J gene TRBJ1-2; weak D call: TRBD1 (6 bases). Germline V gene data show CDR1 as SQVTM and CDR2 as ANQGSEA. V was cut by 7 bases and J by 4 bases, with 22 bases left in between. CDR3 size: 15 residues. The CDR3 DNA is TGCAGCGCCCCCAACCCCAATCGACAGGCCTATGGCTACACCTTC. It codes for CSAPNPNRQAYGYTF. The entire variable domain, with the rest obtained from reference TRBV29-1 and TRBJ1-2, is as follows: SAVISQKPSRDICQRGTSLTIQCQVDSQVTMMFWYRQQPGQSLTLIATANQGSEATYESGFVIDKFPISRPNLTFSTLTVSNMSPEDSSIYLCSAPNPNRQAYGYTFGSGTRLTVV.

The chain combines TRBV5-1 with TRBJ2-2; 10 positions agree with TRBD1. Germline CDR1 and CDR2: SGHRS and YFSETQ. J was trimmed by 8 bases and V by 4 bases; bases with no gene match: 11. This CDR3 region has 16 residues. The CDR3 DNA sequence: TGCGCCAGCAGCACACCCGACAGGGGGCGTAGTGGGGAGCTGTTTTTT. Its translation: CASSTPDRGRSGELFF.